This TCR beta chain comes out of a study of regulatory and conventional T cells in RAG deficiency. Study findings and constraints: Omenn patients showed >90% Treg-Tconv overlap and shorter CDR3 lengths. Control T-cell subsets had markedly higher Shannon entropy and lower Simpson indices than RAG-deficient patients.

Conventional CD4+ T cells were sorted from blood as CD25-low CD127-high cells. The data were produced by immunoSEQ multiplex PCR, yet TCRdb's version contains in-frame clones alone and is incomplete. The sample consists of 25,000 to 35,000 clones, approximately 96% of them appearing once. About this clone itself: Its target is not known.

The data also belong to a second study, concerning regulatory T cells. That study reports: The primer mix had 52 TRBV and 13 TRBJ primers.

The TCR comes from a human donor in good health. The sample consisted of CD25- CD4+ T cells sorted from blood.

The CDR3 sequence is CASSPRQDSPLHF. In nucleotides, the CDR3 is TGTGCCAGCAGTCCCCGACAGGATTCACCCCTCCACTTT. The rearrangement joins TRBV6-5 to TRBJ1-6; possibly TRBD1 for D (6 bases). CDR3 length equals 13 residues. Trimming took 5 bases from V and 8 from J, leaving 10 bases between them. CDR1 is MNHEY and CDR2 is SVGAGI in the germline V gene.